This is a list of T cell receptor beta chains from one sample in a study of beta chain features in type 1 diabetes. Only in-frame clones appear in the TCRdb table, and some are missing; sequencing was by immunoSEQ multiplex PCR. The data hold about 260,000 clones, with approximately 70% observed a single time. The sample was naive CD4+ T cells from blood. Every receptor here comes from a man aged 30 to 39 in good health. Both conserved end residues are part of each CDR3. A D gene is named only where the DNA matches it firmly. Where a row states a size, it is once, few, many or the class of an expanded clone; other rows omit it.

>-|-|TRBV7-6|TRBJ1-4
TGTGCCAGCAGCGTACTACTACAGGAAAAACTGTTTTTT
CASSVLLQEKLFF
>-|-|TRBV30|TRBJ2-3
TGTGCCTGGAGTGTACTTCGGACTTCGTGGGCAATGGGTTGGAACCCTCATTTT
CAWSVLRTSWAMGWNPHF
>-|-|TRBV7-9|TRBJ2-1
TGTGCCAGCAGCTTAGAGCGCGGGGCCGCGAGCAATGAGCAGTTCTTC
CASSLERGAASNEQFF
>once|-|TRBV4-3|TRBJ1-1
TGCGCCAGCAGCCAAGATGCGGTAACGGTGTATGAAGCTTTCTTT
CASSQDAVTVYEAFF
>-|-|TRBV7-2|TRBJ2-7
TGTGCCAGCAGCCTGGGTGGGGGGCGAAGGAGCGTGCACTTC
CASSLGGGRRSVHF
>-|-|TRBV7-2|TRBJ2-7
TGTGCCAGCAGCTTACAAGCGAAGGTCCACGAGCAGTACTTC
CASSLQAKVHEQYF
>few|-|TRBV29-1|TRBJ1-1
TGCAGCGTTCAAGGCAGGGCGAACACTGAAGCTTTCTTT
CSVQGRANTEAFF
>-|-|TRBV4-1|TRBJ1-1
TGCGCCAGCAGCCAATGGGTAATGAACACTGAAGCTTTCTTT
CASSQWVMNTEAFF
>-|TRBD1|TRBV7-9|TRBJ2-7
TGTGCCAGCAGCTTCGACAGGGATGGGGAGCAGTACTTC
CASSFDRDGEQYF
>-|-|TRBV23-1|TRBJ1-2
TGCGCCAGCAGTCCCCAGACAGATAACTATGGCTACACCTTC
CASSPQTDNYGYTF
>-|-|TRBV15|TRBJ1-5
TGTGCCACCAGCCTGGTGGCTTATAGCAATCAGCCCCAGCATTTT
CATSLVAYSNQPQHF
>-|TRBD1|TRBV19|TRBJ1-1
TGTGCCAGCGATCCGGGACAGAGCCTTGGAGCTTTCTTT
CASDPGQSLGAFF
>-|TRBD1|TRBV30|TRBJ2-2
TGTGCCTGGACCCCCGGGACAGGGTACACCGGGGAGCTGTTTTTT
CAWTPGTGYTGELFF
>few|-|TRBV25-1|TRBJ2-7
TGTGCCAGCAGTGATCCCCGGGGTACCTACGAGCAGTACTTC
CASSDPRGTYEQYF
>-|TRBD2|TRBV30|TRBJ2-1
TGTGCCTGGAGTAGTGGCCTAGCGGGAGCTAATGAGCAGTTCTTC
CAWSSGLAGANEQFF
>-|-|TRBV9|TRBJ2-3
TGTGCCAGCAGCGTGGGCGGGAACGTAGATACGCAGTATTTT
CASSVGGNVDTQYF
>-|-|TRBV9|TRBJ2-1
TGTGCCAGCAGCGTAGAGGCAGACAGCAACAATGAGCAGTTCTTC
CASSVEADSNNEQFF
>-|-|TRBV29-1|TRBJ2-5
TGCAGCGTTGAATCTCGGGTGATGGAGACCCAGTACTTC
CSVESRVMETQYF
>-|-|TRBV29-1|TRBJ1-5
TGCAGCGTTGGAATTGAAGGGGGCAATCAGCCCCAGCATTTT
CSVGIEGGNQPQHF
>once|-|TRBV7-9|TRBJ1-1
TGTGCCAGCAGCTTAGGACAGCTGAACACTGAAGCTTTCTTT
CASSLGQLNTEAFF
>-|TRBD2|TRBV2|TRBJ2-7
TGTGCCAGCCTAGCGGACTACGAGCAGTACTTC
CASLADYEQYF
>-|-|TRBV29-1|TRBJ2-7
TGCAGCGTGGGGGGCGTACCCTACGAGCAGTACTTC
CSVGGVPYEQYF
>-|TRBD2|TRBV2|TRBJ2-1
TGTGCCAGCAGAAGGACTAGCGGGAGACTGGGTGAGCAGTTCTTC
CASRRTSGRLGEQFF
>-|-|TRBV7-2|TRBJ2-1
TGTGCCAGCAGCTTAGGAGCGACAATCTACAATGAGCAGTTCTTC
CASSLGATIYNEQFF
>few|-|TRBV29-1|TRBJ2-1
TGCAGCGTTGGCAAGTACAATGAGCAGTTCTTC
CSVGKYNEQFF
>-|TRBD1|TRBV5-4|TRBJ2-5
TGTGCCAGCAGCTCCACGACAGGGAAAGAGACCCAGTACTTC
CASSSTTGKETQYF
>-|-|TRBV5-1|TRBJ2-3
TGCGCCAGCAGCTTGCCCCCGGGGGGCCCCGCAGATACGCAGTATTTT
CASSLPPGGPADTQYF
>-|-|TRBV30|TRBJ1-2
TGTGCCTGGAGTGCGGTGCAGGGTGTTAGTGGCTACACCTTC
CAWSAVQGVSGYTF
>-|-|TRBV7-9|TRBJ2-5
TGTGCCAGCAGCTTAGGTCAAGAGACCCAGTACTTC
CASSLGQETQYF
>-|-|TRBV4-2|TRBJ2-3
TGTGCCAGCAGCCTCCCGGGCAGCACAGATACGCAGTATTTT
CASSLPGSTDTQYF
>-|-|TRBV4-3|TRBJ2-7
TGCGCCAGCAGCCAAGATCTTGGGACCGGTTCCTACGAGCAGTACTTC
CASSQDLGTGSYEQYF
>-|-|TRBV30|TRBJ2-1
TGTGCCTGGAGTCCGGGTGACAATGAGCAGTTCTTC
CAWSPGDNEQFF
>-|-|TRBV7-2|TRBJ1-2
TGTGCCAGCAGCTTCAACTATGGCTACACCTTC
CASSFNYGYTF
>-|TRBD2|TRBV7-9|TRBJ2-1
TGTGCCAGCAGCTTAGGAGGGAGTAGCGGGAGTAGTGAGCAGTTCTTC
CASSLGGSSGSSEQFF
>few|TRBD1|TRBV18|TRBJ2-7
TGTGCCAGCTCAGGTGGGACAGGGTATCGAGGCGAGCAGTACTTC
CASSGGTGYRGEQYF
>-|-|TRBV2|TRBJ2-1
TGTGCCAGCAGTGAAGGGAACGACTACAATGAGCAGTTCTTC
CASSEGNDYNEQFF
>once|-|TRBV29-1|TRBJ1-3
TGCAGCGTTGCAGGTTCTGGAAACACCATATATTTT
CSVAGSGNTIYF
>-|-|TRBV4-3|TRBJ2-4
TGCGCCAGCAGCCAAGATAGAATTAACATTCAGTACTTC
CASSQDRINIQYF
>few|-|TRBV25-1|TRBJ1-1
TGTGCCAGCAGTGAATCGAAGATTATGAACACTGAAGCTTTCTTT
CASSESKIMNTEAFF
>once|-|TRBV29-1|TRBJ1-2
TGCAGCGTTGAAGAGACTGGCGGCTATGGCTACACCTTC
CSVEETGGYGYTF
>-|-|TRBV29-1|TRBJ2-3
TGCAGCGTGACCGTTAGACACTCCGGTGGGTGGGCAGATACGCAGTATTTT
CSVTVRHSGGWADTQYF
>-|TRBD2|TRBV27|TRBJ2-7
TGTGCCAGCAGTTTACTAGCGGGATTGTACGAGCAGTACTTC
CASSLLAGLYEQYF
>-|-|TRBV5-1|TRBJ2-1
TGCGCCAGCAGCTTGGCCACTACCTACAATGAGCAGTTCTTC
CASSLATTYNEQFF
>-|-|TRBV15|TRBJ2-1
TGTGCCACCAGCGTGCTCGCTTTGAGCGGAGGAGAGCAGTTCTTC
CATSVLALSGGEQFF
>-|-|TRBV29-1|TRBJ2-6
TGCAGCGTCCGGGACACTGGGGCCAACGTCCTGACTTTC
CSVRDTGANVLTF
>once|-|TRBV30|TRBJ2-6
TGTGCCCAAAACCGGGACGCCGGGGCCAACGTCCTGACTTTC
CAQNRDAGANVLTF
>-|TRBD1|TRBV30|TRBJ1-2
TGTGCCTGGACTAACAAAGACAGGGGACCCTATGGCTACACCTTC
CAWTNKDRGPYGYTF
>few|TRBD2|TRBV30|TRBJ2-1
TGTGCCTGGAGGACTAGCGGGATCCTGCCCGATGAGCAGTTCTTC
CAWRTSGILPDEQFF
>few|-|TRBV28|TRBJ2-4
TGTGCCAGCAGCGGGGACGGATTAAACATTCAGTACTTC
CASSGDGLNIQYF
>-|-|TRBV5-1|TRBJ1-6
TGCGCCAGCAGACTGGACAGTGGGTCACCCCTCCACTTT
CASRLDSGSPLHF
>once|-|TRBV30|TRBJ1-6
TGTGCCTGGATCCAGGGACGGAGCTCCTATAATTCACCCCTCCACTTT
CAWIQGRSSYNSPLHF